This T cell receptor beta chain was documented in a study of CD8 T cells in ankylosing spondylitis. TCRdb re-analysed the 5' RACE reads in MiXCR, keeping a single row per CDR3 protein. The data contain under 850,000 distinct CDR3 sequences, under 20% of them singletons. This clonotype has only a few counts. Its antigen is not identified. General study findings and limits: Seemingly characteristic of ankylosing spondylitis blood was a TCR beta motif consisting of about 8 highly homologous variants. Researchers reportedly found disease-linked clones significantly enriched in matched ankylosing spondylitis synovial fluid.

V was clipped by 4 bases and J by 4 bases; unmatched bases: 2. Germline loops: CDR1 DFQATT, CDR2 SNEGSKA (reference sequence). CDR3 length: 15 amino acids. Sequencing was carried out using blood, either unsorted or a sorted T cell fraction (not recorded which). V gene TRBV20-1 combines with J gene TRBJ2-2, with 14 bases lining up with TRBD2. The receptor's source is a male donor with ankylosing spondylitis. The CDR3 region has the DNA TGCAGTGCTAAGACTAGCGGGAGGGGCACCGGGGAGCTGTTTTTT. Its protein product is CSAKTSGRGTGELFF.